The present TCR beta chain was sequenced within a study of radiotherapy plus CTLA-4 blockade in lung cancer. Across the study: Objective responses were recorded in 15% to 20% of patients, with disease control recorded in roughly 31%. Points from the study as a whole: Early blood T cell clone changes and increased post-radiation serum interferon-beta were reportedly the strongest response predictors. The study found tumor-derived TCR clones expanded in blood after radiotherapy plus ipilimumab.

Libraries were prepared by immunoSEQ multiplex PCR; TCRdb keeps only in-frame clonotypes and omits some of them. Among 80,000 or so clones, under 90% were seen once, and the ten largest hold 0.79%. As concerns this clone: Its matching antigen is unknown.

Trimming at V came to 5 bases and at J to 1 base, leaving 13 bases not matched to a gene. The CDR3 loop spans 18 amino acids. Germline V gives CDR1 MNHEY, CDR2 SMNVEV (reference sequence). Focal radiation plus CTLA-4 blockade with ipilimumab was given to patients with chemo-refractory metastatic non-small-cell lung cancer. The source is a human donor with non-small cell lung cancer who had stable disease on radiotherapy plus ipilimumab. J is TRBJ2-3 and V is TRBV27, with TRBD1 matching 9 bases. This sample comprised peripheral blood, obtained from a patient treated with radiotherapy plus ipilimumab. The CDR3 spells CASSRRVQGALGTDTQYF. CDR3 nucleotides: TGTGCCAGCAGTCGCAGGGTACAGGGGGCTCTTGGCACAGATACGCAGTATTTT.